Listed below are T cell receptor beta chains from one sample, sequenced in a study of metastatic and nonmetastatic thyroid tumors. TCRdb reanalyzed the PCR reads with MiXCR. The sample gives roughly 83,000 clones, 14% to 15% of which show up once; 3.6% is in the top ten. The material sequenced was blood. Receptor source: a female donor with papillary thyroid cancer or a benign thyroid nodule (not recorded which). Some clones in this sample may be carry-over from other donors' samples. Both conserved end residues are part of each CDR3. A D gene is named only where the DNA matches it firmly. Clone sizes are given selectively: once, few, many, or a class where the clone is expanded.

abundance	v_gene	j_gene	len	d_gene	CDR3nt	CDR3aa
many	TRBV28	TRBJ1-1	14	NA	TGTGCCAGCAGATACCCTAGGGGGAACACTGAAGCTTTCTTT	CASRYPRGNTEAFF
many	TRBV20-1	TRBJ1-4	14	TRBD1	TGCAGTGCTAGACGGGGACAGGGTCATGAAAAACTGTTTTTT	CSARRGQGHEKLFF
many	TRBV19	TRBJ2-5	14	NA	TGTGCCAGTAGTATCGGTGTAGCGGATGAGACCCAGTACTTC	CASSIGVADETQYF
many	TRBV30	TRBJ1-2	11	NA	TGTGCCTGGACCCCCCCTGATGGCTACACCTTC	CAWTPPDGYTF
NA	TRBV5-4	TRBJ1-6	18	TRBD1	TGTGCCAGCAGCTTTGTTGGGGCGGACAGGTTGATTAATTCACCCCTCCACTTT	CASSFVGADRLINSPLHF
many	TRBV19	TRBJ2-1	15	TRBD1	TGTGCCAGTAGTGACCCTTCCGGGACAGCCCATGAGCAGTTCTTC	CASSDPSGTAHEQFF
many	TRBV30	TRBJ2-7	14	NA	TGTGCCTGGACCTCCCTAAGGGGGGGCTACGAGCAGTACTTC	CAWTSLRGGYEQYF
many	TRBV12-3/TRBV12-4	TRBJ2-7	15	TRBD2	TGTGCCAGCAGTAAGGCGGGGGGTGCAGTCTACGAGCAGTACTTC	CASSKAGGAVYEQYF
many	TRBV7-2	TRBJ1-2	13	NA	TGTGCCAGCAGCTTAGAACTACGGGGTGTCTACACCTTC	CASSLELRGVYTF
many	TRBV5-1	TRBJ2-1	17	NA	TGCGCCAGCAGCAGTGGACAGCACCCGAACTCCTACAATGAGCAGTTCTTC	CASSSGQHPNSYNEQFF
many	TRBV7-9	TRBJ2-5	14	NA	TGTGCCAGCAGCTCTGGAGGAGTTAAAGAGACCCAGTACTTC	CASSSGGVKETQYF
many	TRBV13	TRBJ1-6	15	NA	TGTGCCAGCACCCCCTGGGCAGGAAAGAGTTCACCCCTCCACTTT	CASTPWAGKSSPLHF
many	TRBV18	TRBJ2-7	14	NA	TGTGCCAGCTCACAGGGGGATATAGGCGACGAGCAGTACTTC	CASSQGDIGDEQYF
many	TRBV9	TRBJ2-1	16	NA	TGTGCCAGCAGCGCATCTCTGGGGCAGGGGCTCAATGAGCAGTTCTTC	CASSASLGQGLNEQFF
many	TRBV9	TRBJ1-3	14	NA	TGTGCCAGCAGCGTACCAGGGGCTGGAAACACCATATATTTT	CASSVPGAGNTIYF
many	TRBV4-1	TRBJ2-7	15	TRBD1	TGCGCCAGCAGCCAACCTCGACAGGGGCGCTACGAGCAGTACTTC	CASSQPRQGRYEQYF
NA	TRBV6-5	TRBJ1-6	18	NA	TGTGCCAGCATTTTTAAGTGGTTCCGCGGACCCGGCGATTCACCCCTCCACTTT	CASIFKWFRGPGDSPLHF
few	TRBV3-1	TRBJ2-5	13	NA	TGTGCCAGCAGCCAAGTTGAGGAAGAGACCCAGTACTTC	CASSQVEEETQYF
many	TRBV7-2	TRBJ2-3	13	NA	TGTGCCAGCAGCTTAGGGGACACAGATACGCAGTATTTT	CASSLGDTDTQYF
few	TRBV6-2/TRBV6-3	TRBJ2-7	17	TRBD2	TGTGCCAGCATTTACATGTCGTGGGCTAGCGGGGGCTACCAGCAGTACTTC	CASIYMSWASGGYQQYF
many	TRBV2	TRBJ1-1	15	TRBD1	TGTGCCAGCAGCCTAACAGGGGAGAGGGTCGCTGAAGCTTTCTTT	CASSLTGERVAEAFF
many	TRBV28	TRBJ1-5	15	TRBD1	TGTGCCAGCAGTTTAGGACAGGGGAGCAATCAGCCCCAGCATTTT	CASSLGQGSNQPQHF
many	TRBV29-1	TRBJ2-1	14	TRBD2	TGCAGCGTTTCTAGCGGGGGGTCCTACAATGAGCAGTTCTTC	CSVSSGGSYNEQFF
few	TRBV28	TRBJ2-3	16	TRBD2	TGTGCCAGCAGCCCCGATCTGGCTAGCGGGAAAGATACGCAGTATTTT	CASSPDLASGKDTQYF
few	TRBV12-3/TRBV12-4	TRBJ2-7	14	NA	TGTGCCAGCACCGAAGTGGATTCCACCTACGAGCAGTACTTC	CASTEVDSTYEQYF
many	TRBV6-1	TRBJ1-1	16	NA	TGTGCCAGCAGTGAAGTCATCGGTGTGGGGGGCACTGAAGCTTTCTTT	CASSEVIGVGGTEAFF
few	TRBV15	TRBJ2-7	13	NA	TGTGCCACCAGCAGAGATGGCTACGACGAGCAGTACTTC	CATSRDGYDEQYF
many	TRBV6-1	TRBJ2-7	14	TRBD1	TGTGCCAGCAGCGTACAGGGGGGAACCTACGAGCAGTACTTC	CASSVQGGTYEQYF
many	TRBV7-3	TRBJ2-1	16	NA	TGTGCCAGCAGCCCTACCCGGTCCAGCTCCTACAATGAGCAGTTCTTC	CASSPTRSSSYNEQFF
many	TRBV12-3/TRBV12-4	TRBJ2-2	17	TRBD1	TGTGCCAGCAGTTGGGGATTGAGCAGGGGGTTTACCGGGGAGCTGTTTTTT	CASSWGLSRGFTGELFF
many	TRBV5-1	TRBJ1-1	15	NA	TGCGCCAGCAGCCCGGAGGGGGGTTTGGTCACTGAAGCTTTCTTT	CASSPEGGLVTEAFF
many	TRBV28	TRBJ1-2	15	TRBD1	TGTGCCAGCAGTACTTGGACAGGTCCCAACTATGGCTACACCTTC	CASSTWTGPNYGYTF
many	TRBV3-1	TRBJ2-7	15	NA	TGTGCCAGCAGCCAAGATCCACGGGGGTTCAACGAGCAGTACTTC	CASSQDPRGFNEQYF
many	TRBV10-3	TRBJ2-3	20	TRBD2	TGTGCCATCAGTGAGGACTGGGGACTAGCGGGGGGGTCTAGCACAGATACGCAGTATTTT	CAISEDWGLAGGSSTDTQYF
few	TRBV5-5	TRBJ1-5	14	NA	TGTGCCAGCAGCTTTGGGGAGGGGAGTCAGCCCCAGCATTTT	CASSFGEGSQPQHF
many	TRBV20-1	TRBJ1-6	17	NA	TGCAGTGCTAGAGATCCCTTGACGGCAGCTATTAATTCACCCCTCCACTTT	CSARDPLTAAINSPLHF
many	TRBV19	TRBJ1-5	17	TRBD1	TGTGCCAGTAGTATAGTCCACAGGGGTGTAAGCAATCAGCCCCAGCATTTT	CASSIVHRGVSNQPQHF
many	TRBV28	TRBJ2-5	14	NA	TGTGCCAGCAGTTTCTCCGGAATCTCGGAGACCCAGTACTTC	CASSFSGISETQYF
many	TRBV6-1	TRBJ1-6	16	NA	TGTGCCAGCACATACCGGACAGCCGGTCGCAATTCACCCCTCCACTTT	CASTYRTAGRNSPLHF
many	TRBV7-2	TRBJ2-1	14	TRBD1	TGTGCCAGCGGTGGGAGGACAGGGAACAATGAGCAGTTCTTC	CASGGRTGNNEQFF
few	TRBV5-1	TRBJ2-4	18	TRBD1	TGCGCCAGCAGCCGGGACAGGGCCTCTTCCCTAGCCAAAAACATTCAGTACTTC	CASSRDRASSLAKNIQYF
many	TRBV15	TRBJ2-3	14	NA	TGTGCCACCAGCAGAGAACCCAACACAGATACGCAGTATTTT	CATSREPNTDTQYF
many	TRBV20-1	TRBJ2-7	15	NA	TGCAGTGCTAGTGAGGCGACCATCTCTTCCTACGAGCAGTACTTC	CSASEATISSYEQYF
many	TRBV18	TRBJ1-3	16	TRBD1	TGTGCCAGCTCACCGCAACAGGGGGAAGGAGGAAACACCATATATTTT	CASSPQQGEGGNTIYF
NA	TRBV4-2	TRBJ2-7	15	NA	TGTGCCAGCAGCCCACGGACAGAAAGCTCCTACGAGCAGTACTTC	CASSPRTESSYEQYF
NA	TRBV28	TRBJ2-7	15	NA	TGTGCCAGCATTCCCGGGACGAGATGCTCCTACGAGCAGTACTTC	CASIPGTRCSYEQYF
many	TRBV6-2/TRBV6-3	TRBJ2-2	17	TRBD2	TGTGCCAGCAGTTATGTAGCGGGGGGCCCGCACACCGGGGAGCTGTTTTTT	CASSYVAGGPHTGELFF
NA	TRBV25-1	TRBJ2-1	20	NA	TGTGCCAGCAGTCCCCCCCTTTCTCGAACAGTTAGGGACTCCTACAATGAGCAGTTCTTC	CASSPPLSRTVRDSYNEQFF